The 32 T cell receptor beta chains below were found in one sample sequenced in a study of cytomegalovirus exposure and HLA in healthy donors. The study ran its PCR with 60 Vbeta and 13 Jbeta primers. Using immunoSEQ multiplex PCR, the repertoire was profiled, and TCRdb retains in-frame clones only, with some absent. The table has tens of thousands of clones, about 70% seen once. The source material was PBMCs. These receptors all stem from a man aged 30-40 years in good health and CMV-seronegative.

The chain employs TRBV5-1 and TRBJ2-1, with TRBD2 identical over 14 bases. Germline V lookup: CDR1 SGHRS, CDR2 YFSETQ. Trimming took 3 bases from V and 6 from J; bases not matched to a gene: 2. This CDR3 is built from 15 residues. This CDR3 is CASSSGLAGANEQFF. The CDR3, as DNA: TGCGCCAGCAGCTCGGGACTAGCGGGGGCCAATGAGCAGTTCTTC.

This clone showed up just a few times. This chain connects TRBV6-5 to TRBJ2-1; TRBD1 agrees at 7 bases. V lost 10 bases, J lost 5 bases, and 8 bases stayed unmatched. The CDR3 is 13 residues long. Germline CDR1 reads MNHEY; CDR2 reads SVGAGI. Written as DNA, the CDR3 is TGTGCCATCCGTGGGACAGAGAACAATGAGCAGTTCTTC. Its translation is CAIRGTENNEQFF.

The sample holds one count of this clone. The J gene is TRBJ2-3, the V gene TRBV7-9; 10 nucleotides align to TRBD1. This CDR3 region has 15 residues. Germline V gives CDR1 SEHNR, CDR2 FQNEAQ (reference sequence). With 5 bases clipped from V and 2 bases from J, the junction kept 4 bases outside the gene matches. The CDR3 nucleotides read TGTGCCAGCAGCGCAGGGACAGGGGACACAGATACGCAGTATTTT. Its translation is CASSAGTGDTDTQYF.

This clone was seen just once. The rearrangement uses TRBV7-9 and TRBJ2-7, with D unclear. Germline loops: CDR1 SEHNR, CDR2 FQNEAQ (reference sequence). The ends were cut back, 6 bases at V and 9 bases at J, with 18 bases in the middle. The CDR3 spans 13 residues. CDR3 residues: CASSLAASMGQYF. DNA of the CDR3: TGTGCCAGCAGTCTCGCGGCTAGTATGGGGCAGTACTTC.

The rearrangement links TRBV13 to TRBJ2-3; the D gene is possibly TRBD2 (5 bases). The CDR3 totals 13 residues. Trimming stripped 6 bases from V and 4 bases from J, with 11 bases between. The germline gives CDR1 PRHDT, CDR2 FYEKMQ (reference sequence). The DNA for the CDR3 is TGTGCCAGCAGATCGGGGTGGGCAGATACGCAGTATTTT. It yields the protein CASRSGWADTQYF. The complete variable domain, with remaining parts taken from reference TRBV13 and TRBJ2-3, reads AAGVIQSPRHLIKEKRETATLKCYPIPRHDTVYWYQQGPGQDPQFLISFYEKMQSDKGSIPDRFSAQQFSDYHSELNMSSLELGDSALYFCASRSGWADTQYFGPGTRLTVL.

This clone has a handful of counts. V gene TRBV6-6 combines with J gene TRBJ2-7; no reliable D call. Trimming took off 10 bases at V and 0 bases at J, with 10 bases between the two ends. The length of the CDR3 is 12 residues. Germline assignment: CDR1 MNHNY and CDR2 SVGAGI (reference sequence). DNA for the CDR3: TGTGCCACCGCGGAGATCTCCTACGAGCAGTACTTC. This codes for CATAEISYEQYF.

This chain uses TRBV5-1 with TRBJ2-7, with D tentatively TRBD1 (5 bases). There are 13 residues in the CDR3. Trimming pared 4 bases from V and 7 bases from J, leaving 15 bases between. The germline V gene has CDR1 SGHRS and CDR2 YFSETQ. DNA for the CDR3: TGCGCCAGCAGCCGTGATAGGGGTATGGAGCAGTACTTC. This translates into CASSRDRGMEQYF.

This clone was detected a few times. The chain recombines TRBV5-4 with TRBJ2-7; 8 bases match TRBD1. The J segment lost 5 bases and the V segment lost 4 bases, leaving 5 bases of the junction unmatched. This CDR3 has 13 amino acids. Germline CDR1 SGHNT, CDR2 YYREEE (reference sequence). CDR3 bases: TGTGCCAGCAGCCCGACAGGGGAGGACGAGCAGTACTTC. Amino acids: CASSPTGEDEQYF.

The genes are TRBV28 and TRBJ2-3; tentative D call: TRBD2 (6 bases). The germline gives CDR1 MDHEN, CDR2 SYDVKM. This CDR3 has 14 amino acids. The V end lost 8 bases, the J end lost 4 bases, and 16 bases lay between the germline ends. The CDR3 region has the DNA TGTGCCAGCGGAGGGAGGAGGGGAGCAGATACGCAGTATTTT. It encodes CASGGRRGADTQYF.

V usage is TRBV5-6 and J usage is TRBJ2-2; TRBD2 aligns across 7 bases. The CDR3 contains 13 residues. V gave up 6 bases and J gave up 5 bases; unmatched junction bases: 4. Germline loops: CDR1 SGHDT, CDR2 YYEEEE. The CDR3 DNA sequence: TGTGCCAGCACCCTGGGACTAACCGGGGAGCTGTTTTTT. Translation gives CASTLGLTGELFF. Full variable domain (outside the CDR3, taken from reference TRBV5-6 and TRBJ2-2): DAGVTQSPTHLIKTRGQQVTLRCSPKSGHDTVSWYQQALGQGPQFIFQYYEEEERQRGNFPDRFSGHQFPNYSSELNVNALLLGDSALYLCASTLGLTGELFFGEGSRLTVL.

In its sample, this clone was seen once. CDR3 bases: TGTGCCAGCACTTCTGGGACAGGGGGAAACATTCAGTACTTC. The encoded protein is CASTSGTGGNIQYF. V is TRBV28 and J is TRBJ2-4; 11 bases line up with TRBD1. V was pared by 7 bases and J by 6 bases, with 5 bases of the junction left unmatched. Per the germline V gene, CDR1 is MDHEN and CDR2 is SYDVKM. CDR3 length: 14 residues.

This sequence joins TRBV4-1 and TRBJ1-1, with TRBD1 matching over 11 bases. The CDR3 loop spans 14 amino acids. V dropped 0 bases and J dropped 9; count of bases not matched to a gene: 3. Germline CDR1 MGHRA, CDR2 YSYEKL. CDR3 region: CASSQEGTGGKAFF. Written as DNA, the CDR3 is TGCGCCAGCAGCCAAGAGGGGACAGGGGGAAAAGCTTTCTTT.

The chain employs TRBV4-2 and TRBJ2-5; maybe TRBD2 (6 bases). Trimming took off 7 bases at V and 3 bases at J, with 12 bases between the two ends. This CDR3 region has 13 residues. Looked up from germline, CDR1 is LGHNA and CDR2 is YNFKEQ. CDR3: CASTTGLKETQYF. The CDR3 nucleotides read TGTGCCAGCACTACGGGACTTAAAGAGACCCAGTACTTC.

The chain uses TRBV5-1 and TRBJ1-2; 9 bases map to TRBD1. Germline values: CDR1 SGHRS, CDR2 YFSETQ. This CDR3 spans 15 amino acids. V lost 0 bases and J lost 6; bases outside the gene matches: 6. The chain's CDR3 is CASSLAGQGPHGYTF. Written as DNA, the CDR3 is TGCGCCAGCAGCTTGGCGGGACAGGGACCCCATGGCTACACCTTC. Full variable domain (missing parts from reference TRBV5-1 and TRBJ1-2): KAGVTQTPRYLIKTRGQQVTLSCSPISGHRSVSWYQQTPGQGLQFLFEYFSETQRNKGNFPGRFSGRQFSNSRSEMNVSTLELGDSALYLCASSLAGQGPHGYTFGSGTRLTVV.

The J gene is TRBJ1-6, the V gene TRBV27; the D gene is possibly TRBD1 (6 bases). The CDR3 sequence is 14 residues long. Germline V lookup: CDR1 MNHEY, CDR2 SMNVEV (reference sequence). Trimming took off 2 bases at V and 9 bases at J, with 11 bases between the two ends. The CDR3: CASSLTGYFSPLHF. The CDR3 coding sequence is TGTGCCAGCAGTTTAACAGGGTACTTTTCACCCCTCCACTTT.

This chain links TRBV6-4 with TRBJ1-2, with TRBD1 as a possible D gene (5 bases). The V gene lost 6 bases and the J gene lost 4 bases, with 18 bases spanning the gap. CDR3 length: 15 residues. Germline V gene lookup returns CDR1 MRHNA and CDR2 SNTAGT. For the CDR3, the DNA is TGTGCCAGCAGGGATGGGGCAAGGGGTTCCTATGGCTACACCTTC. Protein sequence: CASRDGARGSYGYTF.

This clone was observed a single time. The chain combines TRBV5-6 with TRBJ2-7; 7 bases line up with TRBD1. The trim removed 5 bases at V and 6 bases at J, leaving 14 bases unmatched. The length of the CDR3 is 15 residues. In germline, CDR1 is SGHDT, CDR2 YYEEEE. CDR3 bases: TGTGCCAGCAGACTCAGACCGGGACAGAGGGGCGAGCAGTACTTC. Its translation: CASRLRPGQRGEQYF.

The chain uses TRBV4-2 and TRBJ1-6, with 9 bases fitting TRBD1. Trimming removed 0 bases from V and 9 bases from J; junction bases left unmatched: 6. The CDR3 runs to 16 residues. The germline CDR1 and CDR2 sequences are LGHNA and YNFKEQ. CDR3 nucleotides: TGTGCCAGCAGCCAAGACGTTACAGGGGGCCGTTCACCCCTCCACTTT. It is translated as CASSQDVTGGRSPLHF.

V gene TRBV6-1 combines with J gene TRBJ2-2, with 7 bases that match TRBD1. J lost 4 bases, V lost 10 bases, and 9 bases had no gene match. CDR3 length equals 14 residues. In germline, CDR1 is MNHNS, CDR2 SASEGT. The CDR3: CATTWGQSTGELFF. CDR3 DNA sequence: TGTGCCACTACTTGGGGACAGAGCACCGGGGAGCTGTTTTTT.

In its sample, this clone was seen once. Other nucleotide sequences from this sample produce the same CDR3. V usage is TRBV7-2 and J usage is TRBJ2-3; tentatively, D is TRBD1 (5 bases). This CDR3 region has 13 residues. Germline V gene data show CDR1 as SGHTA and CDR2 as FQGNSA. V dropped 3 bases and J dropped 6 bases, with 10 bases sitting between them. CDR3 coding DNA: TGTGCCAGCAGCTTGGGGCCCGGGGATACGCAGTATTTT. This codes for CASSLGPGDTQYF.

This clone was found a few times. The V call is TRBV4-3, the J call TRBJ2-1, with TRBD1 matching over 8 bases. Trimming took 0 bases from V and 1 from J; bases not matched to a gene: 2. The germline gives CDR1 LGHNA, CDR2 YSLEER. The CDR3 contains 16 residues. The CDR3 nucleotides are TGCGCCAGCAGCCAAGATAGGACAGGGTCCTACAATGAGCAGTTCTTC. This gives the protein CASSQDRTGSYNEQFF.

This clone was observed a few times. The genes are TRBV28 and TRBJ1-1, with 12 positions matching TRBD1. The V segment lost 6 bases and the J segment 5 bases; nucleotides outside the gene matches: 7. The CDR3 consists of 15 residues. CDR1 and CDR2 (germline): MDHEN, SYDVKM. For the CDR3, the DNA is TGTGCCAGCAGCCAGGGACAGGGGGCTGGTACTGAAGCTTTCTTT. It yields the protein CASSQGQGAGTEAFF.

This clone came up once. The CDR3 here is CASSQDKGYEQFF. Here the CDR3 DNA reads TGTGCCAGCAGCCAAGATAAGGGGTATGAGCAGTTCTTC. The V call is TRBV4-2, the J call TRBJ2-1; tentative D call: TRBD1 (5 bases). CDR1 is LGHNA and CDR2 is YNFKEQ in the germline V gene. The V end lost 0 bases, the J end lost 8 bases, and 8 bases lay between the germline ends. The CDR3 consists of 13 residues.

This clone rates as medium-sized. This chain joins TRBV13 and TRBJ2-1; TRBD1 aligns across 8 bases. Germline V gene sequence: CDR1 PRHDT, CDR2 FYEKMQ (reference sequence). Germline trimming cut 5 bases from V and 15 bases from J; bases unmatched to any gene: 6. This CDR3 region has 11 residues. The CDR3 protein is CASSLGQGLFF. DNA for the CDR3: TGTGCCAGCAGCCTTGGACAGGGTCTGTTCTTC.

The J gene is TRBJ1-2, the V gene TRBV11-2; possible D gene TRBD1, 6 bases. Trimming removed 7 bases from V and 7 bases from J, with 13 bases in between. CDR3 length: 12 residues. Germline V CDR1 and CDR2: SGHAT, FQNNGV. The CDR3 nucleotides read TGTGCCAGCACCCATCAGGGGCCTGGCTACACCTTC. Protein product: CASTHQGPGYTF.

CDR3 in amino acids: CSGRQGSDTQYF. In nucleotides, the CDR3 is TGCAGCGGGAGACAGGGGTCAGATACGCAGTATTTT. This sequence joins TRBV29-1 and TRBJ2-3, with 8 bases lining up with TRBD1. The germline gives CDR1 SQVTM, CDR2 ANQGSEA. V trimming: 7 bases; J trimming: 4 bases; junction bases outside the gene matches: 4. This CDR3 has 12 amino acids.

This clone came up a few times. This chain connects TRBV9 to TRBJ2-1; possibly TRBD1 for D (5 bases). Per the germline V gene, CDR1 is SGDLS and CDR2 is YYNGEE. V was clipped by 0 bases and J by 5 bases, with 12 bases between them. The length of the CDR3 is 15 residues. CDR3 sequence: CASSVVAGQDNEQFF. The CDR3 DNA sequence: TGTGCCAGCAGCGTAGTGGCAGGGCAAGACAATGAGCAGTTCTTC.

The chain links TRBV18 to TRBJ2-7; tentative D call: TRBD1 (7 bases). Trimming cost V 6 bases and J 7 bases, with 19 bases left between them. This CDR3 is built from 14 residues. Germline V gene lookup returns CDR1 KGHSH and CDR2 LQKENI. The CDR3 sequence is CASSLGQGGVEQYF. The CDR3 region has the DNA TGTGCCAGCTCCCTGGGCCAGGGGGGTGTTGAGCAGTACTTC.

V gene TRBV25-1 combines with J gene TRBJ2-1, with a tentative D call TRBD2 (5 bases). The CDR3 totals 15 residues. Germline V gives CDR1 MGHDK, CDR2 SYGVNS. Deletions cut 1 base from V and 4 bases from J, with 11 bases between. CDR3 amino acids: CASSEFGIEYNEQFF. As DNA, the CDR3 is TGTGCCAGCAGTGAATTCGGGATCGAATACAATGAGCAGTTCTTC.

This clone was counted between two and nine times. The chain has TRBV27 and TRBJ1-1; TRBD1 might be the D (5 bases). The CDR3 contains 14 residues. Germline loops: CDR1 MNHEY, CDR2 SMNVEV (reference sequence). Trimming removed 2 bases at V and 6 bases at J, with 13 bases between. The CDR3 sequence: CASSLAGGDPEAFF. The CDR3 DNA follows: TGTGCCAGCAGTTTAGCAGGAGGGGACCCTGAAGCTTTCTTT.

This clone was seen more than once but under ten times. The genes are TRBV4-2 and TRBJ2-7, with a possible D match to TRBD2 (6 bases). Germline values: CDR1 LGHNA, CDR2 YNFKEQ. The CDR3 totals 14 residues. Trimming took 1 base from V and 3 from J, leaving 10 bases between them. The CDR3 loop reads CASSQGGGIYEQYF. The CDR3 nucleotides are TGTGCCAGCAGCCAAGGGGGCGGGATCTACGAGCAGTACTTC.

The chain joins TRBV7-9 to TRBJ2-1; TRBD2 matches at 12 bases. Germline lookup yields CDR1 SEHNR and CDR2 FQNEAQ (reference sequence). The CDR3 sequence is 15 residues long. V dropped 5 bases and J dropped 8; count of bases not matched to a gene: 7. CDR3 sequence: CASSRLAGDAHEQFF. CDR3 coding DNA: TGTGCCAGCAGCCGACTAGCGGGAGATGCCCATGAGCAGTTCTTC.